One and the same sample provided the 7 T cell receptor beta chains below, sequenced in a study of T-cell reconstitution after alpha-beta-depleted transplantation in children. Unique molecular identifiers were used in preparing the TCRbeta library. TCRdb passed the PCR reads through MiXCR, listing each CDR3 protein once. The table has around 600,000 distinct CDR3 sequences, approximately 15% seen once; the top ten hold approximately 1%. The sample consisted of PBMCs from the stem cell graft donor, taken from the stem cell graft. The receptors were gathered from a human donor who donated a stem cell graft to a child with acute myeloid leukemia.

The chain uses TRBV20-1 and TRBJ1-1; D is ambiguous. The CDR3 is made up of 12 amino acids. Germline-derived CDR1 and CDR2 are DFQATT and SNEGSKA (reference sequence). Deletions cut 6 bases from V and 11 bases from J, with 19 bases between. The CDR3 is CSASVRSGFAFF. The CDR3 nucleotides read TGCAGTGCCTCCGTCCGTAGTGGGTTTGCTTTCTTT.

This clonotype was counted a few times. The rearrangement joins TRBV7-3 to TRBJ2-3; weak D call: TRBD2 (6 bases). The CDR3 totals 16 residues. Trimming cost V 4 bases and J 3 bases, with 17 bases left between them. Germline lookup yields CDR1 SGHTA and CDR2 FQGTGA. In DNA, the CDR3 is TGTGCCAGCAGCTCGGGGACTGCCCGGGGGACAGATACGCAGTATTTT. Its protein is CASSSGTARGTDTQYF. Looking up the rest from reference TRBV7-3 and TRBJ2-3 gives the full variable domain: GAGVSQTPSNKVTEKGKYVELRCDPISGHTALYWYRQSLGQGPEFLIYFQGTGAADDSGLPNDRFFAVRPEGSVSTLKIQRTERGDSAVYLCASSSGTARGTDTQYFGPGTRLTVL.

V gene TRBV12-3 or TRBV12-4 combines with J gene TRBJ2-1, with D tentatively TRBD1 (7 bases). Trimming cost V 8 bases and J 0 bases, with 14 bases left between them. The CDR3 contains 15 residues. The CDR3 sequence: CASEGGQNSYNEQFF. Written as DNA, the CDR3 is TGTGCCAGCGAGGGGGGACAGAACTCCTACAATGAGCAGTTCTTC.

The chain links TRBV3-1 to TRBJ2-7; D not resolved. Deletions cut 1 base from V and 2 bases from J, with 9 bases between. The germline V gene encodes CDR1 LGHDT and CDR2 YNNKEL (reference sequence). The CDR3 sequence is 14 residues long. CDR3 in amino acids: CASSQGAKTYEQYF. CDR3 sequence (DNA): TGTGCCAGCAGCCAAGGGGCCAAGACCTACGAGCAGTACTTC.

In its sample, this clonotype was seen a few times. The CDR3 sequence is CASSLVPGGEYF. In DNA, the CDR3 is TGTGCCAGCAGTTTGGTCCCAGGGGGGGAGTATTTT. The chain combines TRBV12-3 or TRBV12-4 with TRBJ2-3, with D perhaps assigned TRBD1 or TRBD2 (7 bases each). The CDR3 is 12 amino acids. The ends were cut back, 3 bases at V and 13 bases at J, with 14 bases in the middle.

This clonotype was seen more than once but under ten times. V usage is TRBV20-1 and J usage is TRBJ1-1, with D tentatively TRBD1 (6 bases). The V gene lost 2 bases and the J gene lost 1 base, with 17 bases spanning the gap. The germline CDR1 and CDR2 sequences are DFQATT and SNEGSKA (reference sequence). This CDR3 region has 16 residues. The CDR3 loop reads CSARKGGALTNTEAFF. In DNA form, the CDR3 reads TGCAGTGCTAGAAAGGGGGGGGCGTTGACGAACACTGAAGCTTTCTTT.

This clonotype was counted at least ten times. The chain is built from TRBV5-5 and TRBJ2-2, with 9 bases fitting TRBD2. This CDR3 region has 16 residues. V was clipped by 2 bases and J by 0 bases; unmatched bases: 2. The V gene's germline CDR1 is SGHKS and CDR2 YYEKEE (reference sequence). The chain's CDR3 is CASSFIAGANTGELFF. As DNA, the CDR3 is TGTGCCAGCAGCTTCATAGCGGGAGCGAACACCGGGGAGCTGTTTTTT.